The TCR beta chain under discussion was sequenced for a study of blood T cell repertoires in COVID-19. Overall study context: Specimens from acute and convalescent COVID-19 originated in the United States, Italy and Spain.

The cohort comprised adults aged about 18 to 100 years residing in 20 to 25 US areas. Using immunoSEQ multiplex PCR, the repertoire was profiled, and TCRdb retains in-frame clones only, with some absent. The sample has around 130,000 clones, 75% to 90% seen once; the top ten hold roughly 2.2%. Trimming took 5 bases from V and 0 from J, leaving 14 bases between them. The germline V gene has CDR1 KGHSH and CDR2 LQKENI. The CDR3 runs 16 residues. This TCR was recovered from a woman between 45 and 60 years old who had recovered from COVID-19. The rearrangement joins TRBV18 to TRBJ2-1; a possible D gene is TRBD2 (5 bases). The sample was PBMCs or T cells enriched from blood (not recorded which). CDR3 DNA sequence: TGTGCCAGCTCAGATCAGCGGAAGAGCTCCTACAATGAGCAGTTCTTC. It yields the protein CASSDQRKSSYNEQFF.